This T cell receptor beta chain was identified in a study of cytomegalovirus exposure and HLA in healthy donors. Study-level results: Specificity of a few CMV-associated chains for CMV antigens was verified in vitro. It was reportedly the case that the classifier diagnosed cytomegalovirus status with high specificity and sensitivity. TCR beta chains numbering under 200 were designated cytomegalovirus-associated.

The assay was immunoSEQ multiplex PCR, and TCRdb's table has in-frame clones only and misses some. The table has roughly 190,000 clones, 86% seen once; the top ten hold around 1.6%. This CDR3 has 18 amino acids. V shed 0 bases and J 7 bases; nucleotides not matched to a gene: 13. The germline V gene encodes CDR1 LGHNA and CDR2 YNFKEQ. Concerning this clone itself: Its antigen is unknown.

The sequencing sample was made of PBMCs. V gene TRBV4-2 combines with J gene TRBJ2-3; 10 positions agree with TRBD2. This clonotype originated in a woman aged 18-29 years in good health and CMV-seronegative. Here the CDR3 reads CASSQEHLPSGGVYTQYF. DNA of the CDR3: TGTGCCAGCAGCCAAGAGCATTTGCCTAGCGGGGGAGTATATACGCAGTATTTT.